The clone carrying this T cell receptor (beta chain) was found many times. Its cognate antigen is unknown. The sample is drawn from a study of neurological immune-mediated disorders. Study results and limitations: Falling below healthy controls, multiple sclerosis showed the least TCR clonal expansion, while HTLV-1-associated myelopathy showed the most. The absence of shared CDR3 amino acid sequences among expanded clones across subjects suggests private repertoires in all groups.

The authors produced cDNA by 5'RACE using 10-nucleotide random UMIs. In every sequencing run, more than 170 million TCR-beta sequences were generated from 15-18 subjects. Via MiXCR, TCRdb re-called the 5' RACE reads, giving one row per CDR3 protein. Of tens of thousands of distinct CDR3 sequences listed, approximately 14% were seen once; the top ten hold approximately 3.5%. Germline V CDR1 and CDR2: PRHDT, FYEKMQ (reference sequence). V shed 5 bases and J 3 bases; nucleotides not matched to a gene: 20. This CDR3 spans 20 amino acids. The source is a woman aged 55-69 years with HTLV-1-associated myelopathy (HAM/TSP). The specimen sequenced was CD4+ T cells from blood. The rearrangement links TRBV13 to TRBJ2-3, with TRBD2 matching over 10 bases. This CDR3 reads CASSPPYYSGGAFGTDTQYF. The CDR3 region has the DNA TGTGCCAGCAGCCCACCCTACTACAGCGGGGGGGCTTTTGGTACAGATACGCAGTATTTT.